A selection of T cell receptor beta chains follows, all from one sample in a study of blood T cells in healthy people across ages. TCRdb processed the 5' RACE reads anew with MiXCR; each CDR3 protein has one entry. The table records about 1,500,000 distinct CDR3 sequences, about 28% of them present only once. Sequencing input: blood. The receptors come from a woman aged 25 to 45 in good health. Each CDR3 is given with its conserved first and last residue. The D gene is left open where the match is weak. Size tells how often a clone was seen (once, few, many) or the class of an expanded clone, and some rows leave it out.

v_call: TRBV4-2
clone_size: -
d_call: TRBD1
j_call: TRBJ1-2
cdr3_aa: CASRSPGTDDYGYTF
cdr3_nt: TGTGCCAGCAGGTCACCCGGGACAGACGACTATGGCTACACCTTC

v_call: TRBV20-1
clone_size: -
d_call: -
j_call: TRBJ2-3
cdr3_aa: CSAKSSHTDTQYF
cdr3_nt: TGCAGTGCTAAGTCTAGCCACACAGATACGCAGTATTTT

v_call: TRBV6-1
clone_size: few
d_call: -
j_call: TRBJ1-5
cdr3_aa: CASSLRRDNRGDNQPQHF
cdr3_nt: TGTGCCAGCAGTCTCCGCCGGGACAATAGGGGCGACAATCAGCCCCAGCATTTT

v_call: TRBV7-9
clone_size: -
d_call: -
j_call: TRBJ2-5
cdr3_aa: CASSLGVEGPQETQYF
cdr3_nt: TGTGCCAGCAGCTTAGGAGTTGAGGGGCCCCAAGAGACCCAGTACTTC

v_call: TRBV4-3
clone_size: few
d_call: -
j_call: TRBJ2-1
cdr3_aa: CASSQDSARSSYNEQFF
cdr3_nt: TGCGCCAGCAGCCAAGATTCTGCAAGGAGCTCCTACAATGAGCAGTTCTTC

v_call: TRBV28
clone_size: few
d_call: TRBD1
j_call: TRBJ1-5
cdr3_aa: CASSTPGTGGGNQPQHF
cdr3_nt: TGTGCCAGCAGTACCCCGGGGACAGGGGGCGGGAATCAGCCCCAGCATTTT

v_call: TRBV5-5
clone_size: -
d_call: -
j_call: TRBJ1-2
cdr3_aa: CASSLRPGYGYTF
cdr3_nt: TGTGCCAGCAGCTTGAGGCCGGGCTATGGCTACACCTTC

v_call: TRBV24-1
clone_size: -
d_call: TRBD2
j_call: TRBJ2-5
cdr3_aa: CATSDPRGVGTSGHGQYF
cdr3_nt: TGTGCCACCAGTGATCCAAGGGGAGTAGGGACTAGCGGACACGGGCAGTACTTC

v_call: TRBV12-3/TRBV12-4
clone_size: -
d_call: -
j_call: TRBJ1-2
cdr3_aa: CASSGGRASNYGYTF
cdr3_nt: TGTGCCAGCAGTGGGGGGAGGGCCTCTAACTATGGCTACACCTTC

v_call: TRBV5-1
clone_size: -
d_call: -
j_call: TRBJ2-6
cdr3_aa: CASSLEGRISGANVLTF
cdr3_nt: TGCGCCAGCAGCTTGGAGGGACGGATCTCTGGGGCCAACGTCCTGACTTTC

v_call: TRBV29-1
clone_size: few
d_call: TRBD1
j_call: TRBJ2-4
cdr3_aa: CSARDRGRGAKNIQYF
cdr3_nt: TGCAGCGCCAGGGACAGGGGGCGTGGGGCCAAAAACATTCAGTACTTC

v_call: TRBV12-3/TRBV12-4
clone_size: many
d_call: TRBD2
j_call: TRBJ2-5
cdr3_aa: CASSPPAGDGLGTQYF
cdr3_nt: TGTGCCAGCAGTCCTCCGGCGGGAGATGGACTGGGGACCCAGTACTTC

v_call: TRBV2
clone_size: many
d_call: -
j_call: TRBJ2-6
cdr3_aa: CASSGLEGANVLTF
cdr3_nt: TGTGCCAGCAGTGGTCTGGAAGGGGCCAACGTCCTGACTTTC

v_call: TRBV29-1
clone_size: few
d_call: -
j_call: TRBJ2-7
cdr3_aa: CSVVLHNYEQYF
cdr3_nt: TGCAGCGTTGTGTTGCACAACTACGAGCAGTACTTC

v_call: TRBV29-1
clone_size: -
d_call: TRBD2
j_call: TRBJ2-5
cdr3_aa: CSVDGASGQETQYF
cdr3_nt: TGCAGCGTTGATGGGGCTAGCGGACAAGAGACCCAGTACTTC

v_call: TRBV5-5
clone_size: -
d_call: -
j_call: TRBJ2-5
cdr3_aa: CASSYPFGLETQYF
cdr3_nt: TGTGCCAGCAGCTACCCATTCGGGTTAGAGACCCAGTACTTC

v_call: TRBV15
clone_size: many
d_call: -
j_call: TRBJ2-1
cdr3_aa: CATSREVGTGLSYEQFF
cdr3_nt: TGTGCCACCAGCAGAGAGGTCGGAACGGGACTTAGCTATGAGCAGTTCTTC

v_call: TRBV9
clone_size: -
d_call: -
j_call: TRBJ2-1
cdr3_aa: CASSRVIGAGHNEQFF
cdr3_nt: TGTGCCAGCAGCCGCGTAATCGGGGCGGGGCACAATGAGCAGTTCTTC

v_call: TRBV7-9
clone_size: -
d_call: TRBD1
j_call: TRBJ2-7
cdr3_aa: CASSSQGTGRFEQYF
cdr3_nt: TGTGCCAGCAGCTCGCAGGGGACAGGGAGGTTCGAGCAGTACTTC

v_call: TRBV12-3/TRBV12-4
clone_size: -
d_call: -
j_call: TRBJ2-7
cdr3_aa: CASSFSGSLQEQYF
cdr3_nt: TGTGCCAGCAGTTTCAGCGGATCCCTACAGGAGCAGTACTTC

v_call: TRBV4-3
clone_size: few
d_call: -
j_call: TRBJ2-1
cdr3_aa: CASTPSAAGLYNEQFF
cdr3_nt: TGCGCCAGCACTCCTAGTGCAGCTGGATTATACAATGAGCAGTTCTTC

v_call: TRBV20-1
clone_size: once
d_call: TRBD1
j_call: TRBJ1-1
cdr3_aa: CSAKTGGGNTEAFF
cdr3_nt: TGCAGTGCCAAGACAGGGGGCGGGAACACTGAAGCTTTCTTT